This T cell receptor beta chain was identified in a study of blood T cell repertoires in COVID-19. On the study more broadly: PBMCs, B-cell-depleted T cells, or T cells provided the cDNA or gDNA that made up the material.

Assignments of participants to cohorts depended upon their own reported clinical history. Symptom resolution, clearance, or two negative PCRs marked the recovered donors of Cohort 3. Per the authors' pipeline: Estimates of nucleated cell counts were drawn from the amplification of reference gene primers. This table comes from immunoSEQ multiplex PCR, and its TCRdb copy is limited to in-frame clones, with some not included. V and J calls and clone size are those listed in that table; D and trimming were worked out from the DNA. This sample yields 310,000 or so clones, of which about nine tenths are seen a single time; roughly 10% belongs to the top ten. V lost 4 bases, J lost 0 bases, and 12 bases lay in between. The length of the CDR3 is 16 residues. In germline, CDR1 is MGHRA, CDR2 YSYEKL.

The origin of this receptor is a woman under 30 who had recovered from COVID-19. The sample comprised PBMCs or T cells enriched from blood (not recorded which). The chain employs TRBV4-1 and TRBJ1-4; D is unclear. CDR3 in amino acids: CASSPFGRATNEKLFF. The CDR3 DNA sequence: TGCGCCAGCAGCCCGTTTGGGCGAGCAACTAATGAAAAACTGTTTTTT.